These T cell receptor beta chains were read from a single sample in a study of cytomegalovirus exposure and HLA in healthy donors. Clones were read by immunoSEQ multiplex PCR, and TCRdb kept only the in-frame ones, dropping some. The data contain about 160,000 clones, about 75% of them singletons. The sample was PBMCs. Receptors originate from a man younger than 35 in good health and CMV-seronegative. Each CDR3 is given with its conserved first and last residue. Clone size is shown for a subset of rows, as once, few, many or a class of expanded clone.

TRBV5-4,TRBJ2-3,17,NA,CASSFPGLAGATDTQYF
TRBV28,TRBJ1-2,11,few,CASSSNYGYTF
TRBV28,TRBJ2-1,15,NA,CASRPIRVLYNEQFF
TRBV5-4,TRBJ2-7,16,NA,CASSFPGTSGSYEQYF
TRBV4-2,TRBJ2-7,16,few,CASSQDPSGGNYEQYF
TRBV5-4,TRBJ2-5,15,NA,CASRTGLADQETQYF
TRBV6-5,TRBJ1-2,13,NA,CASSFTGGNGYTF
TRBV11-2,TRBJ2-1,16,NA,CASSLVAGVGADEQFF
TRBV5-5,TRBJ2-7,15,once,CASSPDNWGSYEQYF
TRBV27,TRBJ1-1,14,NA,CASSLDGTDTEAFF
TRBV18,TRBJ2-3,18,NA,CASSPTAPLAGGSDTQYF
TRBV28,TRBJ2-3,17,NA,CASTPPGLAGLTDTQYF
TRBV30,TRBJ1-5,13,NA,CAWGEGGSQPQHF
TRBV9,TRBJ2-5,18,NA,CASSVEGGGLAGEETQYF
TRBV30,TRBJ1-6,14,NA,CAWSVGTGEGALHF
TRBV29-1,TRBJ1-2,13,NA,CSVVPDRMWGYTF
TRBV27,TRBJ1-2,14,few,CASSLADTGYGYTF
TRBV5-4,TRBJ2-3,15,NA,CASSLTAGSTDTQYF
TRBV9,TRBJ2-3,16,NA,CASSVSGTHYTDTQYF
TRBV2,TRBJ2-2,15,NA,CASSRGLAGGHGLFF
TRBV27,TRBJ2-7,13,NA,CASSLGPGHEQYF
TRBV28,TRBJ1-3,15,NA,CASGSPPWAGNTIYF
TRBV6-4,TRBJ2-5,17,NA,CASRGEGARHRLETQYF
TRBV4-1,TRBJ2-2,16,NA,CASSGGGTANTGEPFF
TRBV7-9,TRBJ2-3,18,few,CSSSPGLAGPVGTDTQYF
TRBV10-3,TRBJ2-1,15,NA,CAISDGGESYNEQFF
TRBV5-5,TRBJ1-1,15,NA,CASSFGGALNTEAFF
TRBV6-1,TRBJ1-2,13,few,CASRLDRNYGYTF
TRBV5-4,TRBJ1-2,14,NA,CASSLPGQGRDYTF
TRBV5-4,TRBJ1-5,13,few,CASSPGLGQPQHF
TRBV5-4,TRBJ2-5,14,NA,CASRDGTGQETQYF
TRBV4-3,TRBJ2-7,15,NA,CASSQGRGVIVEQYF
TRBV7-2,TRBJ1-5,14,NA,CASNTGTGNQPQHF
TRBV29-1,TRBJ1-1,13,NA,CSVESPENTEAFF
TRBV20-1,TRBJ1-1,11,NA,CSAKINTEAFF
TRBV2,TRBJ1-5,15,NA,CASSEEGAQNQPQHF
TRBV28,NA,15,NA,CASSIGQNPSYEQYF
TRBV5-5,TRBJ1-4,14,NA,CASGTAATNEKLFF
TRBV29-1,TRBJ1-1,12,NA,CSGDREGTEAFF
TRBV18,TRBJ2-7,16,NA,CASSPPVAGVFDEQYF
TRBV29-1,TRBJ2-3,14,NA,CSVEYRGGTDTQYF
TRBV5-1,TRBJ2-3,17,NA,CASRSGGGTYLTDTQYF
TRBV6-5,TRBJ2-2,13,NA,CASIRQGTGELFF
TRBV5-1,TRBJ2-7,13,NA,CASNPGEGVEQYF
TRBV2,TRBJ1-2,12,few,CASSGTFGGYTF
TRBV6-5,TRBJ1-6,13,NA,CASNTGPNSPLHF
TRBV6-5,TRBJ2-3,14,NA,CASSGAWPGDTQYF
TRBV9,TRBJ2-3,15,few,CASSPSGSMWDTQYF
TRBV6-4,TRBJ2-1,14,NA,CASSLREAGDEQFF
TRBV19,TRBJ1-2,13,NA,CASRWEGSYGYTF
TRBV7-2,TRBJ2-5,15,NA,CASSLTASGRETQYF
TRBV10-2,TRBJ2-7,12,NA,CASSGAGYEQYF
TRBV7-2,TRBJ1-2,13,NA,CASSRDRRYGYTF
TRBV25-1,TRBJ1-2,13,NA,CASSEKGDYGYTF
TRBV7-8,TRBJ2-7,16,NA,CASILGRGTGSYEQYF
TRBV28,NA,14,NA,CASNPGGAIYEQYF
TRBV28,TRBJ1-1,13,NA,CASDRGDRTEAFF